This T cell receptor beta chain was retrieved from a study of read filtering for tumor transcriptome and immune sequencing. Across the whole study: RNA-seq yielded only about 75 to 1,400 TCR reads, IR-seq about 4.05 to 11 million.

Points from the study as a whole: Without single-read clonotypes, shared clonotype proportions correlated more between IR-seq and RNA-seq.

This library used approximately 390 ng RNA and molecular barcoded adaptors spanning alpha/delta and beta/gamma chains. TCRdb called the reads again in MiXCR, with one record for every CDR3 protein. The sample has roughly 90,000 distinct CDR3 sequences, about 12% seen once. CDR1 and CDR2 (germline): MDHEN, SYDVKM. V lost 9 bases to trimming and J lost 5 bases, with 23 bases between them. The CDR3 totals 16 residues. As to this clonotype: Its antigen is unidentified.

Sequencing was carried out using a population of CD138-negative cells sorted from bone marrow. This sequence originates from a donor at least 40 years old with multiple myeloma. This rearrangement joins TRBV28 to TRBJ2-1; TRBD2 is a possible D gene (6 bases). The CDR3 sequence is CARGLRIGSLNNEQFF. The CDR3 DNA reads TGTGCCAGAGGGCTTCGTATCGGGAGTTTGAACAATGAGCAGTTCTTC. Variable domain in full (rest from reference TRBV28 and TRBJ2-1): DVKVTQSSRYLVKRTGEKVFLECVQDMDHENMFWYRQDPGLGLRLIYFSYDVKMKEKGDIPEGYSVSREKKERFSLILESASTNQTSMYLCARGLRIGSLNNEQFFGPGTRLTVL.